The text below deals with one T cell receptor beta chain. This CDR3 is built from 16 residues. V gave up 3 bases and J gave up 2 bases, with 14 bases separating them. CDR1 is MDHEN and CDR2 is SYDVKM in the germline V gene. This entry comes from a study of Ad26.COV2.S vaccination and SARS-CoV-2 variants. Only in-frame clones appear in the TCRdb table, and some are missing; sequencing was by immunoSEQ multiplex PCR. Counted here are 200,000 to 250,000 clones, 88% occurring once; the ten biggest clones make up around 11%. As for treatment: roughly 18 received Ad26.COV2.S at low or high dose, single or two shots; 5 received placebo; per-sample allocation not given. Sampling was performed 63 days after the first vaccine or placebo injection.

V gene TRBV28 combines with J gene TRBJ1-3, with D hard to call. The sequencing here drew on peripheral blood, taken in a trial of Ad26.COV2.S vaccine versus placebo. The origin of this receptor is a person aged 18-65 years who received the Ad26.COV2.S COVID-19 vaccine or a placebo. The CDR3 reads CASSFRGLAAGNTIYF. Here the CDR3 DNA reads TGTGCCAGCAGTTTCCGAGGCCTAGCGGCTGGAAACACCATATATTTT.